This is a list of T cell receptor beta chains from one sample in a study of beta chain features in type 1 diabetes. Clones were sequenced by immunoSEQ multiplex PCR, and TCRdb holds only the in-frame ones, with some missing. This sample carries 400,000 to 550,000 clones, 11% of them seen once, and the ten largest clones take approximately 0.045%. The specimen was naive CD4+ T cells from blood. Receptor source: a woman younger than 30 in good health. CDR3s include the opening cysteine and the closing phenylalanine or tryptophan. Fields, in order: V gene, J gene, D gene, clone size, CDR3 DNA, CDR3 protein. D genes are given only for firm matches. For some rows the clone size is stated as once, few or many, or as a class when expanded; others skip it.

V gene: TRBV2
J gene: TRBJ2-5
D gene: NA
clone size: NA
CDR3 DNA: TGTGCCAGCGGGTCGGACAGATCAGAGACCCAGTACTTC
CDR3 protein: CASGSDRSETQYF

V gene: TRBV9
J gene: TRBJ2-6
D gene: TRBD1
clone size: NA
CDR3 DNA: TGTGCCAGCAGCGTGACAGGGGTTGGGGCCAACGTCCTGACTTTC
CDR3 protein: CASSVTGVGANVLTF

V gene: TRBV2
J gene: TRBJ2-1
D gene: NA
clone size: NA
CDR3 DNA: TGTGCCAGCAGTGAGAGTGTGACAACCTTTGAGTACAATGAGCAGTTCTTC
CDR3 protein: CASSESVTTFEYNEQFF

V gene: TRBV7-9
J gene: TRBJ1-2
D gene: NA
clone size: few
CDR3 DNA: TGTGCCAGCACCGCACAAGATTATGGCTACACCTTC
CDR3 protein: CASTAQDYGYTF

V gene: TRBV6-6
J gene: TRBJ2-3
D gene: TRBD1
clone size: few
CDR3 DNA: TGTGCCACCCGGGACAGTGGCACAGATACGCAGTATTTT
CDR3 protein: CATRDSGTDTQYF

V gene: TRBV2
J gene: TRBJ1-2
D gene: NA
clone size: few
CDR3 DNA: TGTGCCAGCAAGCAGAGAAGGACAGAGTATGGCTACACCTTC
CDR3 protein: CASKQRRTEYGYTF

V gene: TRBV28
J gene: TRBJ1-6
D gene: NA
clone size: few
CDR3 DNA: TGTGCCAGCAGTTTAGTGGGGAATTCACCCCTCCACTTT
CDR3 protein: CASSLVGNSPLHF

V gene: TRBV7-2
J gene: TRBJ2-1
D gene: NA
clone size: few
CDR3 DNA: TGTGCCAGCAGAGACCGGGGGGCCGAGATCAATGAGCAGTTCTTC
CDR3 protein: CASRDRGAEINEQFF

V gene: TRBV6-5
J gene: TRBJ2-6
D gene: NA
clone size: few
CDR3 DNA: TGTGCCAGCAGAACAACTTCTGGGGCCAACGTCCTGACTTTC
CDR3 protein: CASRTTSGANVLTF

V gene: TRBV9
J gene: TRBJ1-1
D gene: NA
clone size: few
CDR3 DNA: TGTGCCAGCAGCGTGGGCAGGGAGAGGTTCGCTGAAGCTTTCTTT
CDR3 protein: CASSVGRERFAEAFF

V gene: TRBV7-2
J gene: TRBJ2-1
D gene: TRBD2
clone size: few
CDR3 DNA: TGTGCCAGCAGCTTAGGTTCTAGCGGGAGGGCCTATGAGCAGTTCTTC
CDR3 protein: CASSLGSSGRAYEQFF

V gene: TRBV5-1
J gene: TRBJ1-1
D gene: NA
clone size: NA
CDR3 DNA: TGCGCCAGCAGCTTCATTCCAGTGAACACTGAAGCTTTCTTT
CDR3 protein: CASSFIPVNTEAFF

V gene: TRBV30
J gene: TRBJ1-1
D gene: NA
clone size: few
CDR3 DNA: TGTGCCTGGAGTGTGTTCAGGTCGGGAGGGAACACTGAAGCTTTCTTT
CDR3 protein: CAWSVFRSGGNTEAFF

V gene: TRBV7-2
J gene: TRBJ2-5
D gene: TRBD1
clone size: few
CDR3 DNA: TGTGCCAGCAGCTTAGCCGGACAGGGCGCGCAAGAGACCCAGTACTTC
CDR3 protein: CASSLAGQGAQETQYF

V gene: TRBV13
J gene: TRBJ2-7
D gene: NA
clone size: few
CDR3 DNA: TGTGCCAGCAGCTCCCACAAGGGGGGTAGCTCCGGTTACGAGCAGTACTTC
CDR3 protein: CASSSHKGGSSGYEQYF

V gene: TRBV20-1
J gene: TRBJ1-6
D gene: NA
clone size: few
CDR3 DNA: TGCAGTGCGCCCAGGGGTTCGTCCCTCCACTTT
CDR3 protein: CSAPRGSSLHF

V gene: TRBV29-1
J gene: TRBJ2-3
D gene: NA
clone size: NA
CDR3 DNA: TGCAGCGCCCTGACTAGAACAAGCACAGATACGCAGTATTTT
CDR3 protein: CSALTRTSTDTQYF

V gene: TRBV9
J gene: TRBJ2-5
D gene: TRBD1
clone size: NA
CDR3 DNA: TGTGCCAGCAGCGTAGACGGGACAGAAGAAGAGACCCAGTACTTC
CDR3 protein: CASSVDGTEEETQYF

V gene: TRBV5-1
J gene: TRBJ2-1
D gene: TRBD1
clone size: few
CDR3 DNA: TGCGCCAGCAGCTGGATCCGGGACAGCTCTTACAATGAGCAGTTCTTC
CDR3 protein: CASSWIRDSSYNEQFF

V gene: TRBV28
J gene: TRBJ2-1
D gene: NA
clone size: few
CDR3 DNA: TGTGCCAGCCGAAATCGGGGCCAGGGCACTTTTCAGTTCTTC
CDR3 protein: CASRNRGQGTFQFF

V gene: TRBV7-9
J gene: TRBJ2-7
D gene: NA
clone size: NA
CDR3 DNA: TGTGCCAGCAGCTTATCTCGGGTCCAAGGGGACGAGCAGTACTTC
CDR3 protein: CASSLSRVQGDEQYF

V gene: TRBV30
J gene: TRBJ2-3
D gene: TRBD2
clone size: NA
CDR3 DNA: TGTGCCTGGAGTCCGACTAGCGGATTCACAGATACGCAGTATTTT
CDR3 protein: CAWSPTSGFTDTQYF

V gene: TRBV27
J gene: TRBJ2-1
D gene: NA
clone size: NA
CDR3 DNA: TGTGCCAGCTCAAAGCCAGGGAAGCGCTCCTACAATGAGCAGTTCTTC
CDR3 protein: CASSKPGKRSYNEQFF

V gene: TRBV7-2
J gene: TRBJ2-5
D gene: NA
clone size: few
CDR3 DNA: TGTGCCAGCAGCTCGGGGGCAGAGACCCAGTACTTC
CDR3 protein: CASSSGAETQYF

V gene: TRBV18
J gene: TRBJ2-1
D gene: NA
clone size: NA
CDR3 DNA: TGTGCCAGCTCACCAGGGGACTGGTCCCCCGAGCAGTTCTTC
CDR3 protein: CASSPGDWSPEQFF

V gene: TRBV7-8
J gene: TRBJ1-2
D gene: NA
clone size: NA
CDR3 DNA: TGTGCCAGCAGCTTCAGGGCAGGAGATGGCTACACCTTC
CDR3 protein: CASSFRAGDGYTF

V gene: TRBV6-6
J gene: TRBJ2-2
D gene: NA
clone size: NA
CDR3 DNA: TGTGCCAGCAGTTACAAGCAGGGCTTGGACGGGGAGCTGTTTTTT
CDR3 protein: CASSYKQGLDGELFF

V gene: TRBV11-1
J gene: TRBJ2-5
D gene: NA
clone size: few
CDR3 DNA: TGTGCCAGCAGCGTGACAGAGCCTCCCCAAGAGACCCAGTACTTC
CDR3 protein: CASSVTEPPQETQYF

V gene: TRBV27
J gene: TRBJ2-5
D gene: NA
clone size: NA
CDR3 DNA: TGTGCCAGCAGTTCGCCGACAGCGTACCAAGAGACCCAGTACTTC
CDR3 protein: CASSSPTAYQETQYF

V gene: TRBV16
J gene: TRBJ2-7
D gene: NA
clone size: few
CDR3 DNA: TGTGCCAGCAGCCAATGGCGAGATTACGAGCAGTACTTC
CDR3 protein: CASSQWRDYEQYF

V gene: TRBV2
J gene: TRBJ1-4
D gene: NA
clone size: few
CDR3 DNA: TGTGCCAGCAGGAAACAGGGACCACCTAATGAAAAACTGTTTTTT
CDR3 protein: CASRKQGPPNEKLFF

V gene: TRBV4-1
J gene: TRBJ1-1
D gene: NA
clone size: NA
CDR3 DNA: TGCGCCAGCAGCCAAGAACGTAAAGGCGCTGAAGCTTTCTTT
CDR3 protein: CASSQERKGAEAFF

V gene: TRBV18
J gene: TRBJ2-7
D gene: TRBD2
clone size: NA
CDR3 DNA: TGTGCCAGCTCCCCGGGGACTAGCGGCTACGAGCAGTACTTC
CDR3 protein: CASSPGTSGYEQYF

V gene: TRBV2
J gene: TRBJ2-7
D gene: NA
clone size: NA
CDR3 DNA: TGTGCCAGCAGTGGTGGGAGCTACGAGCAGTACTTC
CDR3 protein: CASSGGSYEQYF

V gene: TRBV5-1
J gene: TRBJ2-3
D gene: NA
clone size: NA
CDR3 DNA: TGCGCCAGCAGCTTGGGACAGACAGATACGCAGTATTTT
CDR3 protein: CASSLGQTDTQYF

V gene: TRBV2
J gene: TRBJ2-3
D gene: NA
clone size: few
CDR3 DNA: TGTGCCATCACCCCTGGGGGCACAGATACGCAGTATTTT
CDR3 protein: CAITPGGTDTQYF

V gene: TRBV7-8
J gene: TRBJ2-5
D gene: NA
clone size: NA
CDR3 DNA: TGTGCCAGCAGCTTAGTTGGCAGCCTAAGGAGAGAGGGCCAGTACTTC
CDR3 protein: CASSLVGSLRREGQYF

V gene: TRBV29-1
J gene: TRBJ2-1
D gene: NA
clone size: NA
CDR3 DNA: TGCAGCGTTTACAGGAATTCCTACAATGAGCAGTTCTTC
CDR3 protein: CSVYRNSYNEQFF

V gene: TRBV5-4
J gene: TRBJ2-1
D gene: TRBD2
clone size: few
CDR3 DNA: TGTGCCAGCAGCTTGGTGGGACTAGTACTAAATGAGCAGTTCTTC
CDR3 protein: CASSLVGLVLNEQFF

V gene: TRBV7-8
J gene: TRBJ2-3
D gene: NA
clone size: few
CDR3 DNA: TGTGCCAGCAGCTTGGGGCGAGCAGATACGCAGTATTTT
CDR3 protein: CASSLGRADTQYF

V gene: TRBV15
J gene: TRBJ2-1
D gene: NA
clone size: NA
CDR3 DNA: TGTGCCACCAGCAGACGGGCAGGGAGCTACAATGAGCAGTTCTTC
CDR3 protein: CATSRRAGSYNEQFF

V gene: TRBV25-1
J gene: TRBJ1-1
D gene: NA
clone size: NA
CDR3 DNA: TGTGCCAGCAGTGAATCCAGCAGAGAAGCTTTCTTT
CDR3 protein: CASSESSREAFF

V gene: TRBV30
J gene: TRBJ1-5
D gene: NA
clone size: few
CDR3 DNA: TGTGCCTGGAGTGACTACACGAGCAATCAGCCCCAGCATTTT
CDR3 protein: CAWSDYTSNQPQHF

V gene: TRBV19
J gene: TRBJ2-3
D gene: TRBD2
clone size: few
CDR3 DNA: TGTGCCAGTAGGGAGCGGGGTCGGGGAGATACGCAGTATTTT
CDR3 protein: CASRERGRGDTQYF

V gene: TRBV9
J gene: TRBJ2-5
D gene: NA
clone size: NA
CDR3 DNA: TGTGCCAGCAGCGTAACGAGAGGAGAGACCCAGTACTTC
CDR3 protein: CASSVTRGETQYF

V gene: TRBV7-8
J gene: TRBJ2-1
D gene: TRBD1
clone size: few
CDR3 DNA: TGTGCCAGCGTTACCGGGACAGGCTCCTACAATGAGCAGTTCTTC
CDR3 protein: CASVTGTGSYNEQFF

V gene: TRBV18
J gene: TRBJ2-6
D gene: NA
clone size: NA
CDR3 DNA: TGTGCCAGCTCACCAAGGCTACAGGGTGAAGGGGCCAACGTCCTGACTTTC
CDR3 protein: CASSPRLQGEGANVLTF